This is a list of T cell receptor beta chains from one sample in a study of CD8 T cells in Susac syndrome. TCRdb processed the immunoSEQ multiplex PCR reads anew with MiXCR; each CDR3 protein has one entry. This table has roughly 180,000 distinct CDR3 sequences, around 94% appearing once. The sequencing sample was made of CD4+ T cells from PBMCs. The origin of the receptors is a human donor in good health. Each CDR3 is given with its conserved first and last residue. The D gene is left open where the match is weak. Clone size is given for some rows only: seen once, a few or many times, or a class if the clone is expanded.

v_call	clone_size	j_call	d_call	cdr3_nt	cdr3_aa
TRBV23-1	-	TRBJ1-2	-	TGCGCCAGCAGTCCCGCCGCCAGGACCCGTTATGGCTACACCTTC	CASSPAARTRYGYTF
TRBV5-6	-	TRBJ1-2	TRBD1	TGTGCCAGCAGCGACAGGGGGGCCTACACCTTC	CASSDRGAYTF
TRBV12-3/TRBV12-4	once	TRBJ2-7	TRBD1	TGTGCCAGCACCCCGGGACAGGCAATGTACGAGCAGTACTTC	CASTPGQAMYEQYF
TRBV18	-	TRBJ2-1	TRBD1	TGTGCCAGCTCACCCCCCGTGGGGACAGGGGGTTTCAATGAGCAGTTCTTC	CASSPPVGTGGFNEQFF
TRBV7-8	-	TRBJ2-3	-	TGTGCCAGCAGCCCTAGCCCACCATCAGATACGCAGTATTTT	CASSPSPPSDTQYF
TRBV4-3	-	TRBJ2-3	TRBD1	TGCGCCAGCAGCCAAGAAGACAGGGGGAATACGCAGTATTTT	CASSQEDRGNTQYF
TRBV15	-	TRBJ2-4	-	TGTGCCACCAGCAGAGATAATGGCCGAGCCAAAAACATTCAGTACTTC	CATSRDNGRAKNIQYF
TRBV7-9	-	TRBJ1-5	-	TGTGCCAGCAGCCCCCCCCAAGGGGAGGGTCATCAGCCCCAGCATTTT	CASSPPQGEGHQPQHF
TRBV4-3	-	TRBJ2-2	TRBD1	TGCGCCAGCAGCCAAGGGACAGGTGCGAACACCGGGGAGCTGTTTTTT	CASSQGTGANTGELFF
TRBV28	-	TRBJ2-7	-	TGTGCCAGCAGCAGGGAGATGGGGTACGAGCAGTACTTC	CASSREMGYEQYF
TRBV2	once	TRBJ1-2	-	TGTGCCAGCAGTGAAATCGGCCGTAACTATGGCTACACCTTC	CASSEIGRNYGYTF
TRBV7-2	-	TRBJ2-7	TRBD2	TGTGCCAGCAGCGTTTGGGGAGGGGCATTCGGCGAGCAGTACTTC	CASSVWGGAFGEQYF
TRBV7-9	once	TRBJ2-3	-	TGTGCCAGCAGCTTAACGGGGGCCTCAGATACGCAGTATTTT	CASSLTGASDTQYF
TRBV3-1	-	TRBJ1-2	-	TGTGCCAGCAGCCAAGATACCAGAGGCTACACCTTC	CASSQDTRGYTF
TRBV30	once	TRBJ1-2	-	TGTGCCTGGAGTCAGGACCCAAAGGACTATGGCTACACCTTC	CAWSQDPKDYGYTF
TRBV28	-	TRBJ1-2	TRBD1	TGTGCCAGCAGTCCTGACAGGGCCTACACCTTC	CASSPDRAYTF
TRBV30	-	TRBJ1-2	-	TGTGCCTGGAGGACAAGGGTTGGGTATGGCTACACCTTC	CAWRTRVGYGYTF
TRBV3-1	-	TRBJ2-2	-	TGTGCCAGCAGCCAAGGCGTCAGCGGGGAGCTGTTTTTT	CASSQGVSGELFF
TRBV12-3/TRBV12-4	-	TRBJ2-5	-	TGTGCCAGCAGTTTAGGTACAGGGGGGGAAGAGACCCAGTACTTC	CASSLGTGGEETQYF
TRBV6-1	few	TRBJ2-7	-	TGTGCCAGCAGTCTACAGAGAACAGGGAAGCAGTACTTC	CASSLQRTGKQYF
TRBV19	-	TRBJ1-2	TRBD1	TGTGCCAGTAGTATTTCAGGGGGCTACGGCTACACCTTC	CASSISGGYGYTF
TRBV27	-	TRBJ2-7	TRBD2	TGTGCCAGCAGTTTAAGACTAGCTAACGAGCAGTACTTC	CASSLRLANEQYF
TRBV6-1	-	TRBJ2-3	TRBD1	TGTGCCAGCAGACCTTGGGACAGGGGAGGCGGAGATACGCAGTATTTT	CASRPWDRGGGDTQYF
TRBV28	-	TRBJ1-2	-	TGTGCCAGCATGAATGAGATTGGCTACACCTTC	CASMNEIGYTF
TRBV20-1	-	TRBJ1-2	TRBD1	TGCAGTGCTCGACAGGGGAGCTACACCTTC	CSARQGSYTF
TRBV9	-	TRBJ2-1	TRBD1	TGTGCCAGCAGCGTCCGGGACAGGGGGAATGAGCAGTTCTTC	CASSVRDRGNEQFF
TRBV14	-	TRBJ1-1	-	TGTGCCAGCAGCCACTCACAGGGTACGTCTGAAGCTTTCTTT	CASSHSQGTSEAFF
TRBV20-1	-	TRBJ2-5	-	TGCAGTGCTAGACCTTTACAGGGGAGGGGGGAGACCCAGTACTTC	CSARPLQGRGETQYF
TRBV7-9	-	TRBJ2-7	TRBD1	TGTGCCAGCAGCTTAGCGGCCGGGACAGGGTGGGACGAGCAGTACTTC	CASSLAAGTGWDEQYF
TRBV9	-	TRBJ1-6	TRBD1	TGTGCCAGCAGCCCGGGACAGAATAATTCACCCCTCCACTTT	CASSPGQNNSPLHF
TRBV2	-	TRBJ2-4	-	TGTGCCAGCACCTATTTTCTAAGGGGGAACATTCAGTACTTC	CASTYFLRGNIQYF
TRBV6-1	-	TRBJ2-7	-	TGTGCCAGCAGTGAGGTCGGTAACGAGCAGTACTTC	CASSEVGNEQYF
TRBV7-2	-	TRBJ2-5	TRBD2	TGTGCCAGCAGCTCGTCTAGCGGGGGTGGGAAGACCCAGTACTTC	CASSSSSGGGKTQYF
TRBV6-2/TRBV6-3	-	TRBJ2-1	-	TGTGCCAGCGATCGGGGGAATGAGCAGTTCTTC	CASDRGNEQFF
TRBV6-1	once	TRBJ1-2	-	TGTGCCAGCAGTGAACTCGGGGCAGGGTCTAACTATGGCTACACCTTC	CASSELGAGSNYGYTF
TRBV7-9	-	TRBJ2-5	TRBD1	TGTGCCAGCAGCGAATATGGTAGGGACAGGGGAACAGAGACCCAGTACTTC	CASSEYGRDRGTETQYF
TRBV30	-	TRBJ1-1	-	TGTGCCTGGCAACAACCGAACACTGAAGCTTTCTTT	CAWQQPNTEAFF
TRBV7-3	-	TRBJ2-1	TRBD1	TGTGCCAGCAGCTTAACGAGACAGGGGAGGAATGAGCAGTTCTTC	CASSLTRQGRNEQFF
TRBV12-3/TRBV12-4	-	TRBJ1-5	-	TGTGCCAGCAGTTGGGGAGCCGAGCCCCAGCATTTT	CASSWGAEPQHF
TRBV20-1	-	TRBJ2-5	TRBD1	TGCAGTGCCCTAGAAGGGGGCCCCCGGGAAACCCAGTACTTC	CSALEGGPRETQYF
TRBV28	-	TRBJ2-3	-	TGTGCCAGCAGTTCCGGGACTCCAGATACGCAGTATTTT	CASSSGTPDTQYF
TRBV19	-	TRBJ1-6	-	TGTGCCAGTAGTGTCCAGGGGAGTTCACCCCTCCACTTT	CASSVQGSSPLHF
TRBV3-1	-	TRBJ2-7	TRBD1	TGTGCCAGCAGCCCAAGACAGGGGCACCGCTACGAGCAGTACTTC	CASSPRQGHRYEQYF
TRBV27	-	TRBJ2-7	-	TGTGCCAGCAGTACCACTAGGGGAGGAGGACACGAGCAGTACTTC	CASSTTRGGGHEQYF
TRBV20-1	-	TRBJ1-1	TRBD1	TGCAGTGCTAGACATCCGGGACAGGGGACAATGAACACTGAAGCTTTCTTT	CSARHPGQGTMNTEAFF
TRBV18	-	TRBJ1-1	-	TGTGCCAGCTCATACGACCGGGACGCACATGAAGCTTTCTTT	CASSYDRDAHEAFF